A single sample gave rise to the 2 T cell receptor beta chains below, sequenced in a study of shared clonotypes between healthy human individuals. Profiling relied on immunoSEQ multiplex PCR, and the TCRdb table lists in-frame clones only, not all of them. The profile shows about 2,200,000 clones, approximately 94% of them singletons. Naive CD8 cells, CD45RO-negative and positively selected for CCR7, excluded terminally differentiated effector memory CD45RA+ cells. Sequenced sample: naive CD8+ T cells from PBMCs. The origin of the receptors is a man between 18 and 35 years old in good health. Some clones in this sample may be carry-over from other donors' samples.

The chain has TRBV27 and TRBJ1-5, with D unclear. This CDR3 region has 14 residues. Trimming stripped 7 bases from V and 1 base from J, with 11 bases between. Germline CDR1 and CDR2: MNHEY and SMNVEV (reference sequence). CDR3 sequence: CASTTTGSNQPQHF. The DNA for the CDR3 is TGTGCCAGCACTACAACGGGAAGCAATCAGCCCCAGCATTTT.

The chain uses TRBV6-5 and TRBJ1-2; 9 positions agree with TRBD1. After removal of 6 bases from V and 6 bases from J, the junction contained 11 bases not matched to a gene. The germline V gene has CDR1 MNHEY and CDR2 SVGAGI. CDR3 length: 15 amino acids. CDR3 protein: CASRDRDRAMDGYTF. Here the CDR3 DNA reads TGTGCCAGCAGAGACCGGGACAGGGCAATGGATGGCTACACCTTC.